A single sample is the source of the 15 T cell receptor beta chains below, sequenced in a study of CD8+CD57+ T cells in acquired aplastic anemia. Genomic DNA was employed as the template in profiling TCR beta VDJ and CDR3. TCRdb processed the reads anew with MiXCR; each CDR3 protein has one entry. The data contain around 400,000 distinct CDR3 sequences, around 68% of them singletons. What was sequenced was sorted CD4+, CD8+, or CD8+CD57+ T cells (not recorded which) from PBMCs. The source of these receptors is a human donor in good health, serving as a control.

As for this clonotype: It is unclear where the CDR3 begins or ends on the DNA, so no DNA is shown, and the CDR3 is as TCRdb lists it. CDR3 sequence reads: CASSVLRAGHPAHF. The V gene is TRBV9, the J gene TRBJ1-5. Per the germline V gene, CDR1 is SGDLS and CDR2 is YYNGEE. The CDR3 extends over 14 residues, inclusive of both ends.

This clonotype appeared many times. The chain is built from TRBV7-2 and TRBJ1-3; no clear D gene. The CDR3 contains 13 residues. Deletions cut 9 bases from V and 4 bases from J, with 13 bases between. CDR1 is SGHTA and CDR2 is FQGNSA in the germline V gene. CDR3 DNA: TGTGCCAGTACAGTCCTACGAGGAAACACCATATATTTT. Translating it yields CASTVLRGNTIYF.

About this clonotype itself: A much bigger clone sits one base away, suggesting this may be a read error. The V and J genes are TRBV30 and TRBJ1-2; a weak D match, TRBD1 (6 bases). Trimming cost V 3 bases and J 4 bases, with 21 bases left between them. Germline V lookup: CDR1 GTSNPN, CDR2 SVGIG (reference sequence). The CDR3 length is 16 residues. CDR3 sequence: CAWSAPRTAPSYGYTF. CDR3 sequence (DNA): TGTGCCTGGAGCGCACCCCGGACAGCGCCTTCCTATGGCTACACCTTC.

The chain employs TRBV10-3 and TRBJ1-1; D is uncertain. CDR1 is ENHRY, CDR2 SYGVKD, per germline. V lost 0 bases and J 0 bases, leaving 5 bases between the germline ends. This CDR3 has 14 residues. CDR3 DNA sequence: TGTGCCATCAGTGAGTCCGGCGTGAACACTGAAGCTTTCTTT. Amino acid sequence: CAISESGVNTEAFF.

As regards this clonotype: The CDR3 ends on some other residue instead of the conserved phenylalanine or tryptophan, so this is likely a read error. The DNA is omitted, as the CDR3 cannot be located on it reliably, and the CDR3 follows TCRdb's listing. The chain carries TRBV6-1 and TRBJ2-2; TRBD1, as called in the table, went unchecked against the DNA. The germline gives CDR1 MNHNS, CDR2 SASEGT. Inclusive of both ends, the CDR3 amounts to 16 amino acids. The CDR3 region is CASLGQIGHPHRGAVV.

This clonotype was detected a few times. This chain connects TRBV10-3 to TRBJ1-2; 7 bases match TRBD1. The trim removed 4 bases at V and 0 bases at J, leaving 11 bases unmatched. The CDR3 covers 17 residues. Per the germline V gene, CDR1 is ENHRY and CDR2 is SYGVKD. The CDR3 loop is CAISGTGTEIANYGYTF. Written as DNA, the CDR3 is TGTGCCATCAGTGGTACCGGGACAGAGATAGCTAACTATGGCTACACCTTC.

As for this clonotype: One junction end does not reproduce the germline sequence, and a read error may be involved. The chain carries TRBV9 and TRBJ2-3; either TRBD1 or TRBD2 may supply D (6 bases each). Germline V gene data show CDR1 as SGDLS and CDR2 as YYNGEE. The length of the CDR3 is 13 residues. CDR3 in DNA: TGTGCCAGCGGCGACGGGGGCACAGTTACGGAGTATTTT. It codes for CASGDGGTVTEYF.

A remark on this clonotype: The CDR3 carries no conserved terminal phenylalanine or tryptophan, so it likely arises from a read error. No DNA is shown, since the ends of the CDR3 on it are uncertain; the CDR3 is the one TCRdb lists. V and J are TRBV7-2 and TRBJ2-7; the table gives TRBD1 as D, unverified against the DNA. Germline CDR1 and CDR2: SGHTA and FQGNSA. The CDR3 spans 13 amino acids, including both terminal residues. This chain's CDR3 is CASSLHPAPGGYL.

This clonotype was seen at least ten times. The chain combines TRBV19 with TRBJ1-2, with TRBD1 identical over 12 bases. The CDR3 contains 14 residues. V was clipped by 6 bases and J by 6 bases; unmatched bases: 5. Germline V gives CDR1 LNHDA, CDR2 SQIVND (reference sequence). In DNA form, the CDR3 reads TGTGCCAGTAGCGGGACAGGGGGCTTTAATGGCTACACCTTC. It is translated as CASSGTGGFNGYTF.

V usage is TRBV4-3 and J usage is TRBJ1-2, with D uncertain. This CDR3 region has 15 residues. The V gene's germline CDR1 is LGHNA and CDR2 YSLEER. Trimming left V 11 bases short and J 6 bases short, with 25 bases between. The CDR3, as DNA: TGCGCCGCTACCACCATCGGAAAATTGGTAAATGGCTACACCTTC. Translation: CAATTIGKLVNGYTF.

Only a few counts were recorded for this clonotype. A read error may be the cause here, since a much bigger clone is one base away. The chain couples TRBV20-1 to TRBJ2-2; D remains unclear. The CDR3 runs to 15 residues. Germline V CDR1 and CDR2: DFQATT, SNEGSKA (reference sequence). V was clipped by 0 bases and J by 3 bases, with 11 bases between them. The DNA for the CDR3 is TGCAGTGCTAGAGATCGTCGGGTGGACACCGGGGAGCTGTTTTTT. Protein product: CSARDRRVDTGELFF.

This clonotype was recorded a few times. The chain is built from TRBV2 and TRBJ2-1; the match to TRBD2 covers 7 bases. V gave up 2 bases and J gave up 3 bases; unmatched junction bases: 10. CDR3 size: 17 residues. Germline assignment: CDR1 SNHLY and CDR2 FYNNEI. Here the CDR3 DNA reads TGTGCCAGCAGTGAAACCGCCGAGCGGGGCCACTACAATGAGCAGTTCTTC. It translates to CASSETAERGHYNEQFF.

The chain uses TRBV20-1 and TRBJ1-1; 9 positions agree with TRBD1. The CDR3 loop spans 15 amino acids. Germline values: CDR1 DFQATT, CDR2 SNEGSKA (reference sequence). V shed 1 base, J shed 9 bases, and the junction held 12 bases outside the gene matches. The CDR3 DNA follows: TGCAGTGCTAGAGCGGGGACAGGGTCCCTGCTGAAAGCTTTCTTT. Protein product: CSARAGTGSLLKAFF.

Details on this clonotype: Sequence at one end of the junction differs from germline and may be a read error. The chain carries TRBV7-9 and TRBJ2-6, with D maybe TRBD1 (5 bases). This CDR3 has 14 amino acids. Germline CDR1 is SEHNR and CDR2 is FQNEAQ (reference sequence). The CDR3 loop is CASCQGSGSNVLTF. The CDR3, as DNA: TGCGCCAGTTGCCAGGGCTCTGGCAGCAACGTCCTGACTTTC.

On this clonotype itself: One end of the junction fails to match germline, which may point to a read error. J is TRBJ1-2 and V is TRBV7-3; D may be TRBD1 (6 bases). This CDR3 is 15 amino acids long. Germline CDR1 reads SGHTA; CDR2 reads FQGTGA. The CDR3 DNA is TGCGCCAGCAGCTCGGGACTAGCGGGGGCTGGTGGCTACACCTTC. This gives the protein CASSSGLAGAGGYTF.